The rows below give T cell receptor beta chains drawn from one sample of a study of T-cell memory formation after mild COVID-19. TCRdb fed the 5' RACE reads into MiXCR, producing one record per CDR3 protein. The data contain around 150,000 distinct CDR3 sequences, roughly 15% of them singletons. Sequences were obtained from PBMCs or a T cell subset sorted from them (not recorded which). The receptors here all came from an adult woman who had mild COVID-19 (a few samples of this study predate the infection). Cell type and time point are not known. CDR3s include the opening cysteine and the closing phenylalanine or tryptophan. D genes are given only for firm matches. Expanded clones are given a class, and other clones once, few, many or no size at all.

V	size	D	J	CDR3	DNA
TRBV5-1	.	.	TRBJ2-3	CASRAGQIRDTQYF	TGCGCCAGCAGGGCGGGACAGATAAGAGATACGCAGTATTTT
TRBV4-1	few	.	TRBJ2-7	CASSQDIGHPYEQYF	TGCGCCAGCAGCCAAGATATAGGACACCCCTACGAGCAGTACTTC
TRBV15	.	.	TRBJ2-1	CATTPSSYNEQFF	TGTGCCACCACACCTAGCTCCTACAATGAGCAGTTCTTC
TRBV5-1	few	TRBD1	TRBJ1-2	CASSPRGPGQADGYTF	TGCGCCAGCAGCCCAAGGGGCCCGGGACAGGCGGATGGCTACACCTTC
TRBV20-1	.	TRBD2	TRBJ2-7	CSAGGLGGEQYF	TGCAGTGCTGGAGGACTAGGAGGCGAGCAGTACTTC
TRBV2	.	TRBD1	TRBJ2-5	CASSDGQVGETQYF	TGTGCCAGCAGTGATGGACAGGTTGGAGAGACCCAGTACTTC
TRBV5-1	.	TRBD1	TRBJ2-2	CASSLAPGGNTGELFF	TGCGCCAGCAGCTTGGCCCCAGGGGGCAACACCGGGGAGCTGTTTTTT
TRBV4-1	few	.	TRBJ2-3	CASSQDWAGDTQYF	TGCGCCAGCAGCCAAGATTGGGCGGGGGATACGCAGTATTTT
TRBV30	few	TRBD1	TRBJ2-5	CAWSSGTGVGETQYF	TGTGCCTGGAGTTCGGGGACAGGGGTAGGGGAGACCCAGTACTTC
TRBV14	many	TRBD1	TRBJ2-7	CASSPGSRDSSYEQYF	TGTGCCAGCAGCCCTGGGTCCCGGGACAGCTCCTACGAGCAGTACTTC
TRBV20-1	.	.	TRBJ1-4	CSARGPNRATNEKLFF	TGCAGTGCTAGGGGGCCGAACAGGGCTACTAATGAAAAACTGTTTTTT
TRBV6-6	few	TRBD1	TRBJ2-1	CASNPGDSSYNEQFF	TGTGCCAGCAATCCAGGGGACAGCTCCTACAATGAGCAGTTCTTC
TRBV5-1	.	TRBD2	TRBJ2-1	CASSLVGTSGNEQFF	TGCGCCAGCAGCTTGGTAGGGACTAGCGGTAATGAGCAGTTCTTC
TRBV6-6	.	.	TRBJ1-6	CASSWDTENSPLHF	TGTGCCAGCAGTTGGGACACGGAAAATTCACCCCTCCACTTT
TRBV29-1	few	TRBD2	TRBJ2-3	CSVGGVSTDTQYF	TGCAGCGTGGGGGGGGTTAGCACAGATACGCAGTATTTT
TRBV7-3	.	.	TRBJ2-7	CASSPDGGSYEQYF	TGTGCCAGCAGCCCCGATGGAGGGAGCTACGAGCAGTACTTC
TRBV12-3/TRBV12-4	few	.	TRBJ1-1	CASSLAGGDTEAFF	TGTGCCAGCAGTTTAGCGGGGGGAGACACTGAAGCTTTCTTT
TRBV7-9	few	TRBD2	TRBJ2-1	CASSGLAGYSEQFF	TGTGCCAGCAGCGGACTAGCGGGTTATAGTGAGCAGTTCTTC
TRBV5-1	.	TRBD2	TRBJ2-5	CASSLAGSGGQETQYF	TGCGCCAGCAGCTTGGCTGGTAGCGGGGGCCAAGAGACCCAGTACTTC
TRBV12-3/TRBV12-4	few	TRBD2	TRBJ2-3	CASSLFRTSGRVGTDTQYF	TGTGCCAGCAGTTTATTCAGGACTAGCGGGAGGGTCGGCACAGATACGCAGTATTTT
TRBV5-1	few	.	TRBJ1-2	CASSLEIGNGYTF	TGCGCCAGCAGCTTGGAGATAGGGAATGGCTACACCTTC
TRBV29-1	few	.	TRBJ1-1	CSVKGQNTEAFF	TGCAGCGTTAAAGGACAGAACACTGAAGCTTTCTTT
TRBV7-9	.	TRBD1	TRBJ1-5	CASSSQTGGLYSNQPQHF	TGTGCCAGCAGCTCCCAGACAGGGGGATTATATAGCAATCAGCCCCAGCATTTT
TRBV6-5	few	.	TRBJ1-4	CATGDAVGEKLFF	TGTGCCACCGGGGACGCCGTGGGTGAAAAACTGTTTTTT
TRBV20-1	.	.	TRBJ1-3	CSANHPNSGNTIYF	TGCAGTGCAAACCACCCAAACTCTGGAAACACCATATATTTT
TRBV7-8	few	.	TRBJ2-2	CASSTSWADTGELFF	TGTGCCAGCAGTACTAGTTGGGCGGACACCGGGGAGCTGTTTTTT
TRBV7-6	.	.	TRBJ2-1	CASSRLMALRGAENNEQFF	TGTGCCAGCAGCCGTCTAATGGCCCTAAGGGGGGCCGAAAACAATGAGCAGTTCTTC
TRBV30	few	.	TRBJ1-1	CACFRITEAFF	TGTGCCTGTTTCCGGATCACTGAAGCTTTCTTT
TRBV19	.	.	TRBJ2-1	CASSPGEGASPYNEQFF	TGTGCCAGTAGCCCAGGGGAAGGAGCTAGCCCTTACAATGAGCAGTTCTTC
TRBV3-1	.	TRBD2	TRBJ2-3	CASSVASGGADTQYF	TGTGCCAGCAGCGTCGCTAGCGGGGGGGCGGATACGCAGTATTTT
TRBV20-1	many	.	TRBJ2-2	CSARASLASTGELFF	TGCAGTGCTAGAGCCTCACTAGCCTCCACCGGGGAGCTGTTTTTT
TRBV3-1	.	TRBD2	TRBJ2-7	CASSRGSGGEQYF	TGTGCCAGCAGCCGGGGTAGCGGGGGCGAGCAGTACTTC
TRBV7-9	many	.	TRBJ2-5	CASRLSASQETQYF	TGTGCCAGCAGGTTGTCGGCTTCCCAAGAGACCCAGTACTTC
TRBV12-3/TRBV12-4	.	.	TRBJ2-2	CASSRTGNTGELFF	TGTGCCAGCAGTCGGACGGGGAACACCGGGGAGCTGTTTTTT
TRBV18	.	TRBD1	TRBJ1-5	CASSPGTGESQPQHF	TGTGCCAGCTCACCCGGGACAGGGGAAAGTCAGCCCCAGCATTTT
TRBV4-3	.	TRBD2	TRBJ2-1	CASSRSTGSVLAGWPYNEQFF	TGCGCCAGCAGCCGGTCGACAGGGTCTGTACTAGCGGGATGGCCCTACAATGAGCAGTTCTTC
TRBV5-1	few	.	TRBJ1-2	CASSPGDNWGYGYTF	TGCGCCAGCAGCCCCGGGGACAATTGGGGCTATGGCTACACCTTC
TRBV20-1	.	.	TRBJ1-6	CSARDGYLGRANSPLHF	TGCAGTGCTAGAGATGGATATTTGGGCAGGGCAAATTCACCCCTCCACTTT
TRBV12-3/TRBV12-4	.	.	TRBJ2-3	CASSPPNRASTDTQYF	TGTGCCAGCAGCCCCCCTAACAGGGCTAGCACAGATACGCAGTATTTT
TRBV12-3/TRBV12-4	few	.	TRBJ2-2	CASSFPRRVLNTGELFF	TGTGCCAGCAGTTTTCCCCGGCGGGTCCTAAACACCGGGGAGCTGTTTTTT
TRBV7-8	few	.	TRBJ2-3	CASSLVAGSSTDTQYF	TGTGCCAGCAGCTTAGTTGCGGGGAGTAGCACAGATACGCAGTATTTT
TRBV6-6	few	TRBD1	TRBJ2-1	CASSPGQGDNEQFF	TGTGCCAGCAGTCCGGGACAGGGAGACAATGAGCAGTTCTTC